The entry that follows covers one TCR beta chain sequence. Its antigen remains undetermined. No base quality values were provided; no much bigger clone lies one nucleotide off. Library preparation was by 5' RACE. This sample was sequenced with an Illumina HiSeq 2500. The second PCR ran for roughly 6 to 11 cycles and used a J-beta primer mix along with a sample-barcoded 5' primer. A unique molecular identifier was introduced onto each TCR beta cDNA molecule by a template-switch 5' adaptor carrying 12 random nucleotides. At least 2.5 million CDR3-containing paired-end reads were obtained from each sample. All of the RNA was converted into first-strand cDNA using the Mint cDNA synthesis kit, with a TRBC-specific oligonucleotide serving as the primer. After uracil-DNA glycosylase treatment, a first 18-cycle PCR used universal primers M1SS and BC2_uni_R on all cDNA. As for the authors' bioinformatics: Each sample was normalized by randomly selecting 1 million high-quality reads, each carrying a distinct molecular identifier. Reads with shared molecular identifiers were discarded instead of being binned into consensus sequences. CDR3 identification, clonotype clustering and error correction used MiTCR with a Q25 quality threshold and the strictest error-elimination algorithm. A nonparametric unseen species model with Euler transformation was used to estimate a lower bound on total TCR beta diversity. TCRdb redid the processing of the public reads, applying fastp at Q25 and MiXCR, and retained in-frame beta chains. A single entry per CDR3 protein holds the most common genes and DNA from its merged rows. What appears here as the V and J calls and clone size reflects TCRdb's work, not the paper's. For this sample the table gives 700,000 or so distinct CDR3 sequences, of which over 40% were detected only once. Around 30% of the sample is taken by the ten largest.

The CDR1 and CDR2 encoded by the germline V gene are SNHLY and FYNNEI. Including cysteine and phenylalanine, the CDR3 has 12 amino acids. Just CDR3 DNA is preserved here, 36 bases in frame from base 1. The V end loses 5 bases and the J end loses 6 bases, and a stretch of 7 bases separates them. This entry comes from a study of blood T cells in healthy people across ages (dated by TCRdb to 2015 to 2017). In the study overall: In model experiments, template switching captured roughly one uniquely barcoded TCR beta cDNA molecule for every two T cells. The donors were split into four age groups: young (average around 16 years), middle-aged (roughly 42), aged (approximately 60) and long-lived (more than 80). To track age-related changes in TCR beta repertoire diversity, the study relied on deep sequencing normalized with unique cDNA molecular identifiers. Donors of different ages were randomly distributed across sequencing lanes to avoid experimental bias. For two donors (one aged 18 to 29 and one aged 80 or older), the study analyzed two additional independent replicas of 1 million unique cDNA reads from the same blood draw.

Overall results and qualifications from the work: As age increased, observed TCR beta diversity per million T cells dropped in a roughly linear way, and a significant reduction was already evident by age 40. Estimates of total diversity based on one million sequenced T cells were regarded as lower bounds and as underestimates. The CMV infection status of donors was not known, potentially confounding age-related changes in expanded clonotypes. There was a strong correlation between observed TCR beta diversity and the percentage of naive T cells measured by flow cytometry. Conclusive comparison of naive and antigen-experienced compartments was prevented by the profiling of bulk unsorted PBMCs. Compared with the aged group, the long-lived group had more naive CD4+ T cells, fewer expanded clones and increased TCR diversity, a pattern suggesting age selection.

Systemically healthy Caucasian individuals from Russia, 35 to 50 in total and aged roughly 6 to 100 years, were included as donors. Ten milliliters of peripheral blood were drawn from each donor into EDTA-treated Vacutainer tubes. Ficoll-Paque density-gradient centrifugation was used to isolate PBMCs, with at least 7 million per sample. Trizol reagent was used to extract total RNA from PBMCs, with at least 6 micrograms per sample. For every donor, an aliquot of PBMCs went through flow cytometry to measure the percentages of naive CD45RAhigh/CD27high T cells. The origin of this receptor is a man at least 80 years old in good health. The sequencing sample was made of blood. The rearrangement joined TRBV2 to TRBJ2-2; the D gene assignment is ambiguous. CDR3 sequence: CASSSPPGELFF. The bases read TGTGCCAGCAGTTCCCCTCCCGGGGAGCTGTTTTTT.